The text below deals with one T cell receptor (beta chain). The record originates from a study of cytomegalovirus exposure and HLA in healthy donors. Turning to the study itself: Prior work identified 95 million to 120 million unique TCR beta sequences in some 200 million T cells.

The PCR ran on 60 Vbeta and 13 Jbeta primers. Original handling: Approximately 11 million of 75 million to 85 million unique TCR beta chains were shared, per a later count. Produced via immunoSEQ multiplex PCR; TCRdb's table is partial and in-frame only. V and J calls and clone size come straight from that table; D and trimming were deduced from the DNA. The sample has about 99,000 clones, about 80% seen once. The sample taken for sequencing was PBMCs. This sequence was found in a man aged 60 to 69 in good health and CMV-seropositive.

The CDR3 here is CASSLTSLVGANVLTF. In nucleotides, the CDR3 is TGTGCCAGCAGTCTTACTAGTTTAGTTGGGGCCAACGTCCTGACTTTC. The chain carries TRBV28 and TRBJ2-6; D is possibly TRBD2 (5 bases). Germline CDR1 reads MDHEN; CDR2 reads SYDVKM. This CDR3 has 16 amino acids. V lost 5 bases and J lost 3, with 14 bases in between.